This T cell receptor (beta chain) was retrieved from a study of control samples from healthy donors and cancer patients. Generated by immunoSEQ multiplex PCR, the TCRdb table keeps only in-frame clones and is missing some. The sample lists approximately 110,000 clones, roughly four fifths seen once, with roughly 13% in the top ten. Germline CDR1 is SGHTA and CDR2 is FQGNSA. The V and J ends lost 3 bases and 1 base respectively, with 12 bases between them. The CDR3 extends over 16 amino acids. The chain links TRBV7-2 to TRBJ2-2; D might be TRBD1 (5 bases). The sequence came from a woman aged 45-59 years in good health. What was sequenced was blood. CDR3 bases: TGTGCCAGCAGCTTCCATGCCAGGGTGAACACCGGGGAGCTGTTTTTT. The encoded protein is CASSFHARVNTGELFF.